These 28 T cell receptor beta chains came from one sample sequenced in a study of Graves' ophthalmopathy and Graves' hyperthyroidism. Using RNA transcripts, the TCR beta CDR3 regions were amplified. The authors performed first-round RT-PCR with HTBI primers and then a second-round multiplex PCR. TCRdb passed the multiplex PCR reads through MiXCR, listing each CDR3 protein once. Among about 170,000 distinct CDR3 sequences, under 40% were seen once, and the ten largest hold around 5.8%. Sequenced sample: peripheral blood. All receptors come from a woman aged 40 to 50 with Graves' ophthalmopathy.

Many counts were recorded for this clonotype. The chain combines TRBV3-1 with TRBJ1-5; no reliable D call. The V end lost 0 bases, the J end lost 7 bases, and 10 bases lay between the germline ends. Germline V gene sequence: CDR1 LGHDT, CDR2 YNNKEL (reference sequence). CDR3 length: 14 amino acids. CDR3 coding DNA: TGTGCCAGCAGCCAAGATACAACGAGACAGCCCCAGCATTTT. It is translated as CASSQDTTRQPQHF.

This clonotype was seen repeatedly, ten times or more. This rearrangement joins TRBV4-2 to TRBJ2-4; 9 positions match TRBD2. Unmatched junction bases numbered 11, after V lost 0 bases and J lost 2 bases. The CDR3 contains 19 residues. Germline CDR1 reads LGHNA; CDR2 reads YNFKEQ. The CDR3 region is CASSQDPNLAGSTKNIQYF. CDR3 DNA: TGTGCCAGCAGCCAAGATCCCAACCTAGCGGGGAGCACCAAAAACATTCAGTACTTC.

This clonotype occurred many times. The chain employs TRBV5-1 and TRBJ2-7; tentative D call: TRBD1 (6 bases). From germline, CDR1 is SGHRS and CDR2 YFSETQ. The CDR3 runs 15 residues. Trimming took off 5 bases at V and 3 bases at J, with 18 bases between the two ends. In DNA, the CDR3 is TGCGCCAGCAGACTCCCGCTACAGGGTTACTACGAGCAGTACTTC. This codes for CASRLPLQGYYEQYF.

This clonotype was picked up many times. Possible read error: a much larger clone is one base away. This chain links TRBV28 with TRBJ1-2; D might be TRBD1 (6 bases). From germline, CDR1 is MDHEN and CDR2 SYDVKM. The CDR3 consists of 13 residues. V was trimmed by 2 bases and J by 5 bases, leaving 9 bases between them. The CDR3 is CASSLRQGYGYTF. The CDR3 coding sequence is TGTGCCAGCAGTTTAAGGCAGGGGTATGGCTACACCTTC.

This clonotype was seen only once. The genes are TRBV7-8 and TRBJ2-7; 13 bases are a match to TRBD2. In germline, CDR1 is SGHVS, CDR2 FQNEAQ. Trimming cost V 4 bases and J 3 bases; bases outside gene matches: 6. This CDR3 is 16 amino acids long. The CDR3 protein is CASSSPGLAGRYEQYF. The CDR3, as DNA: TGTGCCAGCAGCTCCCCGGGACTAGCGGGACGCTACGAGCAGTACTTC.

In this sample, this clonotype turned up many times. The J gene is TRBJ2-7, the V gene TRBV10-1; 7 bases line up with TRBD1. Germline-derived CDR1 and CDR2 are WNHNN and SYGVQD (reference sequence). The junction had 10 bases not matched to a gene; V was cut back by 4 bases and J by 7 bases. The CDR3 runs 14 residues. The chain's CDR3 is CASSGALTGREQYF. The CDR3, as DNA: TGCGCCAGCAGTGGGGCTTTGACAGGGCGTGAGCAGTACTTC.

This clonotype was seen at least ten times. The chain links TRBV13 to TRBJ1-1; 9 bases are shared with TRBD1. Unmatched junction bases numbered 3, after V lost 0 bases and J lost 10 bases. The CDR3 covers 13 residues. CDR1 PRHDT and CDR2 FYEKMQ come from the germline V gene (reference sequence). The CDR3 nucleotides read TGTGCCAGCAGCTTAGGTCGGGACAGGGCAGCTTTCTTT. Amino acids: CASSLGRDRAAFF.

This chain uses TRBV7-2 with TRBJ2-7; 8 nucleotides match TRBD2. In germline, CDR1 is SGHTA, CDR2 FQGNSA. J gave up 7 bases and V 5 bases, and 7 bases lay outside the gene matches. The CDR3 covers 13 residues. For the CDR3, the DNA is TGTGCCAGCAGCCTAAGCGGGAGCCGGGAGCAGTACTTC. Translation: CASSLSGSREQYF.

The CDR3 loop is CASSLDRSAQYF. The CDR3 nucleotides are TGTGCCAGCAGCTTAGACAGGTCGGCCCAGTACTTC. This chain links TRBV7-2 with TRBJ2-5, with D perhaps TRBD1 (5 bases). The length of the CDR3 is 12 residues. V dropped 1 base and J dropped 9 bases, with 9 bases sitting between them. CDR1 is SGHTA, CDR2 FQGNSA, per germline.

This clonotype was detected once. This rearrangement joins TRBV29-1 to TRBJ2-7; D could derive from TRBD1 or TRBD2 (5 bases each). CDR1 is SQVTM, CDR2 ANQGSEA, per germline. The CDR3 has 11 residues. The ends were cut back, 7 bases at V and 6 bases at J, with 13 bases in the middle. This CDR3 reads CSAAFGGEQYF. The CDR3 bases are TGCAGCGCCGCGTTTGGGGGCGAGCAGTACTTC.

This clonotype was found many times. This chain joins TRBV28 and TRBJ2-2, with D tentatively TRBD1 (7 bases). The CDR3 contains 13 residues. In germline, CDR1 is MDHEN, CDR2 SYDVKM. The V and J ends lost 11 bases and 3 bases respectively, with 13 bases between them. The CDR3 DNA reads TGTGCCTCGCGGGACAGCGACACCGGGGAGCTGTTTTTT. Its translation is CASRDSDTGELFF.

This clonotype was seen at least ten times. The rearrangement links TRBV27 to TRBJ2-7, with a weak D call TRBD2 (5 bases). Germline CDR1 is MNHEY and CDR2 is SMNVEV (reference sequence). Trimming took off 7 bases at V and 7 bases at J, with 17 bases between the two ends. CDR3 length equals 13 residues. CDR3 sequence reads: CASMSGVGSEQYF. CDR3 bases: TGTGCCAGCATGTCCGGGGTGGGGAGTGAGCAGTACTTC.

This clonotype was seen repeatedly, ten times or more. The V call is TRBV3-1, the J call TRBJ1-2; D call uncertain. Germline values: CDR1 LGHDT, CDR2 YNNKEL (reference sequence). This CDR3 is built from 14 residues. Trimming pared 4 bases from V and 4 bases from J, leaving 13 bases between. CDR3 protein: CASSPLQESYGYTF. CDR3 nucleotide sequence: TGTGCCAGCAGCCCACTTCAGGAATCCTATGGCTACACCTTC.

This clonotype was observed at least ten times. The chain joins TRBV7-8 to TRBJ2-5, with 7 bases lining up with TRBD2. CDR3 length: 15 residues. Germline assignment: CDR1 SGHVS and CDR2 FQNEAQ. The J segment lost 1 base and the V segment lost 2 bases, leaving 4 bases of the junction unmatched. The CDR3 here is CASSLRSSGQETQYF. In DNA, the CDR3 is TGTGCCAGCAGCTTAAGGTCTAGCGGCCAAGAGACCCAGTACTTC. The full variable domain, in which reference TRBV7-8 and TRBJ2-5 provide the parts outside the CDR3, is GAGVSQSPRYKVAKRGQDVALRCDPISGHVSLFWYQQALGQGPEFLTYFQNEAQLDKSGLPSDRFFAERPEGSVSTLKIQRTQQEDSAVYLCASSLRSSGQETQYFGPGTRLLVL.

The CDR3 DNA sequence: TGTGCCAGCAGCCCTCTGAGGCTAGCGGAAGAGACCCAGTACTTC. It specifies CASSPLRLAEETQYF. The V call is TRBV12-3 or TRBV12-4, the J call TRBJ2-5, with TRBD2 matching 7 bases. The CDR3 spans 15 residues. The V gene end was trimmed by 6 bases and the J gene end by 3 bases; junction bases not matched to a gene: 10.

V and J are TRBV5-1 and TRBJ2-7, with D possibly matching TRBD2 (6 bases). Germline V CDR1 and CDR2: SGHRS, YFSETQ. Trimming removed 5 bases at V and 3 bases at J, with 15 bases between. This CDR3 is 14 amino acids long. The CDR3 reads CASSRDFDLYEQYF. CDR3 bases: TGCGCCAGCAGTCGGGACTTCGACCTCTACGAGCAGTACTTC.

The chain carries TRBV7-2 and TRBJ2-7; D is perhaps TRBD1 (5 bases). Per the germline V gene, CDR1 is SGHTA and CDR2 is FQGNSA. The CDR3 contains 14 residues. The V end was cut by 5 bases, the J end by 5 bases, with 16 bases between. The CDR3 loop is CASSPTTTADEQYF. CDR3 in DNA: TGTGCCAGCAGCCCTACAACGACAGCTGACGAGCAGTACTTC.

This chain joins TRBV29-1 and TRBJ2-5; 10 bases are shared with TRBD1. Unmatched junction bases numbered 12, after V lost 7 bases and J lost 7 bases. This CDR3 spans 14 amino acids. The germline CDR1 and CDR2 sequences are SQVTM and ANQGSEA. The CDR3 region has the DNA TGCAGCGGGTCGGGACAGGGGAGAAGGCGGACCCAGTACTTC. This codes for CSGSGQGRRRTQYF.

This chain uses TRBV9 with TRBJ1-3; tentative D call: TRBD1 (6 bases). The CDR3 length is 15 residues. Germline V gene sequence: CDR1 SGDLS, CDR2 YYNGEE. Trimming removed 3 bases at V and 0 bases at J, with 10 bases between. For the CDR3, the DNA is TGTGCCAGCAGCGGACAGGTCAGCTCTGGAAACACCATATATTTT. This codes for CASSGQVSSGNTIYF.

DNA of the CDR3: TGTGCCAGCAATGATCTGGGGCCCTCTCAGCCCCAGCATTTT. Encoded protein: CASNDLGPSQPQHF. V and J are TRBV12-3 or TRBV12-4 and TRBJ1-5; weak D call: TRBD1 (5 bases). CDR3 length: 14 amino acids. The V end was cut by 7 bases, the J end by 6 bases, with 16 bases between.

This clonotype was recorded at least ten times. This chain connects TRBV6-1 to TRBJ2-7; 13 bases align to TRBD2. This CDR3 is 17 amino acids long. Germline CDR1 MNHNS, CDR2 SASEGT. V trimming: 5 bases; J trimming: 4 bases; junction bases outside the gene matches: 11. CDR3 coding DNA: TGTGCCAGCAGTCAACCCGGACTAGCGGGGGCCGGGTACGAGCAGTACTTC. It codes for CASSQPGLAGAGYEQYF.

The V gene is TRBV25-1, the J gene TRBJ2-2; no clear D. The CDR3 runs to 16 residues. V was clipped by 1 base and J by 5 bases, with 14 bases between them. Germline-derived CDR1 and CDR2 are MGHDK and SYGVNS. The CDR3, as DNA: TGTGCCAGCAGTGAATGGCCGTCGTGGGGTACCGGGGAGCTGTTTTTT. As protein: CASSEWPSWGTGELFF.

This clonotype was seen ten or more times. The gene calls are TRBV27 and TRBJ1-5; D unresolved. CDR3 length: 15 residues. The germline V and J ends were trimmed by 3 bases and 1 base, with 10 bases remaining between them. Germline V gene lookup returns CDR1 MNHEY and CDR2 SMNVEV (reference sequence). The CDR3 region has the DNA TGTGCCAGCAGTTTTTCTGGGCAGAGCAATCAGCCCCAGCATTTT. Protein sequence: CASSFSGQSNQPQHF.

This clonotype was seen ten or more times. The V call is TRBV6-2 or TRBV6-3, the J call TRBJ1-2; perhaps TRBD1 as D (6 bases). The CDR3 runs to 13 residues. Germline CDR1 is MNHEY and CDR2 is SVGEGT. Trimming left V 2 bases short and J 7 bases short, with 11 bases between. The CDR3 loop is CASSYGQGIGYTF. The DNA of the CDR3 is TGTGCCAGCAGTTACGGGCAGGGGATTGGCTACACCTTC.

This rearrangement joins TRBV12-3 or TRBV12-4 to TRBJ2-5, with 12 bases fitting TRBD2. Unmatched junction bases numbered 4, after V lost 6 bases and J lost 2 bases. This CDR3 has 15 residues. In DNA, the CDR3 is TGTGCCAGCAGCGGGACTAGCGGGTGGCAAGAGACCCAGTACTTC. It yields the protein CASSGTSGWQETQYF.

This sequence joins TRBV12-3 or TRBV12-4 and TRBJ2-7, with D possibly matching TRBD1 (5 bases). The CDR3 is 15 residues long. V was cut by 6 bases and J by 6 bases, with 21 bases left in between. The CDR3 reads CASSTDSPIGVEQYF. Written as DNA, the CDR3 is TGTGCCAGCAGCACAGACAGCCCAATAGGGGTCGAGCAGTACTTC.

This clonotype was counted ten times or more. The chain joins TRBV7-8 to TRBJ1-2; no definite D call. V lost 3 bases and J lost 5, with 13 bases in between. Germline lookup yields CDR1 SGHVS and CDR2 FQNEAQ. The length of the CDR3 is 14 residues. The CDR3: CASSLDGALYGYTF. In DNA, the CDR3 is TGTGCCAGCAGCTTGGACGGTGCCCTATATGGCTACACCTTC.

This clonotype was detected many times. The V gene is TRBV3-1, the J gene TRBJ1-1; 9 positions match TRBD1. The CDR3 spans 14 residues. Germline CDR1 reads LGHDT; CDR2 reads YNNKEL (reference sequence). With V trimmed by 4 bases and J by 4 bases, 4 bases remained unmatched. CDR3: CASSPGQGTTEAFF. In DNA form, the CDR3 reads TGTGCCAGCAGCCCGGGACAGGGAACCACTGAAGCTTTCTTT.